The rows below give T cell receptor beta chains drawn from one sample of a study of cytomegalovirus exposure and HLA in healthy donors. Here immunoSEQ multiplex PCR was the method, and the copy in TCRdb shows in-frame clones only, minus some. The repertoire has over 100,000 clones, 74% of them found once; the top ten carry more than 2%. Sequenced: PBMCs. Receptor source: a human donor in good health. Both conserved end residues are part of each CDR3. Each record gives: clone size, V gene, J gene, CDR3 protein. Size values are once, few and many counts, or a class for expanded clones, and some rows have none.

NA	TRBV29-1	TRBJ2-5	CSVEGRPSQETQYF
NA	TRBV2	TRBJ2-1	CASRDRFVAGKDEQFF
NA	TRBV9	TRBJ2-3	CASSVTSGGVPSTDTQYF
NA	TRBV7-2	TRBJ2-2	CASSWDRVAGELFF
few	TRBV6-5	TRBJ2-5	CASSYSSSGSKETQYF
many	TRBV6-6	TRBJ2-7	CASGKTAGYEQYF
NA	TRBV14	TRBJ1-1	CASEDSGTGVTEAFF
NA	TRBV11-1	TRBJ2-3	CASSSSDRGGFDTQYF
NA	TRBV15	TRBJ2-7	CATSYGGGYEQYF
NA	TRBV6-1	TRBJ1-2	CASSEPRNYGYTF
NA	TRBV7-2	TRBJ2-3	CASSSGLAGGPDTQYF
few	TRBV5-4	TRBJ2-2	CASSLGGRAPELFF
once	TRBV28	TRBJ1-1	CASSLFRGRVEAFF
NA	TRBV23-1	TRBJ2-7	CASSYGRGYYEQYF
NA	TRBV28	TRBJ1-2	CASSPPGVAGGLGYGYTF
NA	TRBV6-6	TRBJ2-1	CASSYPDRDEQFF
few	TRBV6-1	TRBJ1-1	CASSAGQVGTEAFF
few	TRBV5-6	TRBJ1-1	CASSLGSQAFF
NA	TRBV28	TRBJ2-2	CASSLRGLKSYTGELFF
NA	TRBV7-6	TRBJ1-1	CASSDDRGLNTEAFF
NA	TRBV28	TRBJ1-1	CASSPQGYTEAFF
few	TRBV14	TRBJ1-3	CASSYPGISGNTIYF
NA	TRBV6-5	TRBJ2-7	CASRRAGVTYEQYF
NA	TRBV28	TRBJ1-2	CASRGDPNYGYTF
NA	TRBV11-2	TRBJ1-3	CASSPGAGNTIYF